This T cell receptor beta chain originates from a study of cytomegalovirus exposure and HLA in healthy donors. A multiplex PCR was run with 60 Vbeta primers and 13 Jbeta primers. The protocol was immunoSEQ multiplex PCR, while the TCRdb copy is restricted to in-frame clones and leaves out a portion. This table holds nearly 95,000 clones, just under 80% found once. The germline gives CDR1 MNHEY, CDR2 SVGAGI. Trimming left V 2 bases short and J 8 bases short, with 13 bases between. The CDR3 runs to 15 residues. What was sequenced was PBMCs. This clonotype originated in a woman in her thirties or forties in good health and CMV-seronegative. The chain links TRBV6-5 to TRBJ1-6; D perhaps matches TRBD1 (5 bases). CDR3: CASSYVRQGDSPLHF. DNA for the CDR3: TGTGCCAGCAGTTACGTCAGGCAAGGGGATTCACCCCTCCACTTT.